This T cell receptor beta chain was documented in a study of T cell clonality in common variable immunodeficiency. Study-level points and caveats: Common variable immunodeficiency TCR beta sequences reportedly had fewer deletions and N-nucleotide insertions. Authors noted CVID clonality's cause needs subpopulation repertoire sequencing.

Produced via immunoSEQ multiplex PCR; TCRdb's table is partial and in-frame only. The repertoire consists of roughly 42,000 clones, none detected only once. Trimming took 3 bases from V and 4 from J, leaving 12 bases between them. The germline gives CDR1 LNHDA, CDR2 SQIVND (reference sequence). This CDR3 contains 14 residues. In regard to this clone: Its antigen is undetermined. The sequenced fragment ends 3 residues before the CDR3 boundary, so the rest is inferred from the germline J gene.

The chain joins TRBV19 to TRBJ1-2; D may be TRBD1 (6 bases). This receptor was identified in a human donor with common variable immunodeficiency. The sequenced sample was peripheral blood mononuclear cells. CDR3 in amino acids: CASSITGPAYGYTF. The sequenced part of the CDR3 DNA is TGTGCCAGTAGTATTACAGGGCCCGCCTATGGC.